The 14 T cell receptor beta chains below come from one sample, sequenced in a study of shared clonotypes between healthy human individuals. Only in-frame clones appear in the TCRdb table, and some are missing; sequencing was by immunoSEQ multiplex PCR. This repertoire shows about 1.5 million clones, around 97% found once; its top ten account for 1% to 1.5%. Sequencing was performed on naive CD4+ T cells sorted from blood. Indicated subset: CD45RA+ positively selected. The origin of the receptors is a man under 40 in good health.

This chain joins TRBV6-1 and TRBJ2-6; 7 nucleotides line up with TRBD1. The CDR3 covers 14 residues. Per germline, CDR1 MNHNS and CDR2 SASEGT. Germline trimming cut 9 bases from V and 4 bases from J; bases unmatched to any gene: 6. This CDR3 reads CASRQGGGANVLTF. DNA of the CDR3: TGTGCCAGTAGACAGGGCGGAGGGGCCAACGTCCTGACTTTC.

The CDR3 nucleotides are TGCGCCAGCAGCCGTGACAGGGGTGGCAATCAGCCCCAGCATTTT. Translating gives CASSRDRGGNQPQHF. V gene TRBV23-1 combines with J gene TRBJ1-5; TRBD1 aligns across 8 bases. TRBV23-1 is flagged as an ORF with uncertain function. Trimming at V came to 6 bases and at J to 2 bases, leaving 6 bases not matched to a gene. This CDR3 has 15 residues.

The J gene is TRBJ2-7, the V gene TRBV2; D gene unclear. V lost 3 bases, J lost 2 bases, and 14 bases lay in between. This CDR3 contains 15 residues. Germline V lookup: CDR1 SNHLY, CDR2 FYNNEI. CDR3 region: CASSDYLGSTYEQYF. DNA for the CDR3: TGTGCCAGCAGTGATTACCTGGGGTCGACCTACGAGCAGTACTTC.

The chain employs TRBV9 and TRBJ2-1, with D perhaps matching TRBD1 (5 bases). The germline gives CDR1 SGDLS, CDR2 YYNGEE. Trimming took 0 bases from V and 8 from J, leaving 15 bases between them. The CDR3 length is 15 residues. This CDR3 reads CASSVGKGARDEQFF. DNA for the CDR3: TGTGCCAGCAGCGTAGGAAAAGGGGCACGAGATGAGCAGTTCTTC.

The chain couples TRBV6-5 to TRBJ1-3; no clear D gene. The CDR3 loop spans 15 amino acids. Germline CDR1 reads MNHEY; CDR2 reads SVGAGI. V lost 3 bases and J 0 bases, leaving 9 bases between the germline ends. The CDR3 reads CASSYNRFSGNTIYF. The CDR3 DNA reads as TGTGCCAGCAGTTATAACCGGTTCTCTGGAAACACCATATATTTT.

The chain carries TRBV5-1 and TRBJ2-7, with TRBD1 as a possible D gene (6 bases). Trimming left V 4 bases short and J 2 bases short, with 13 bases between. Germline V lookup: CDR1 SGHRS, CDR2 YFSETQ. This CDR3 contains 14 residues. The CDR3 sequence is CASSNTDRAYEQYF. The CDR3 DNA sequence: TGCGCCAGCAGCAATACGGACAGAGCCTACGAGCAGTACTTC.

The genes are TRBV5-1 and TRBJ2-7; 12 bases agree with TRBD1. The CDR3 sequence is 17 residues long. After removal of 4 bases from V and 4 bases from J, the junction contained 12 bases not matched to a gene. The V gene's germline CDR1 is SGHRS and CDR2 YFSETQ. In DNA form, the CDR3 reads TGCGCCAGCAGCCTCATTGCGAGGGGACAGGGGGCTTACGAGCAGTACTTC. Amino acids: CASSLIARGQGAYEQYF.

This clone was seen a single time. The gene calls are TRBV25-1 and TRBJ1-4, with D unresolved. The CDR3 is 13 residues long. V was cut by 4 bases and J by 4 bases, with 7 bases left in between. CDR1 and CDR2 (germline): MGHDK, SYGVNS. This CDR3 is CASSGPYNEKLFF. The CDR3 DNA follows: TGTGCCAGCAGTGGGCCCTATAATGAAAAACTGTTTTTT.

This chain joins TRBV27 and TRBJ1-1; no clear D. The germline V gene encodes CDR1 MNHEY and CDR2 SMNVEV (reference sequence). Trimming shortened V by 5 bases and J by 0 bases, and 10 bases separated the two germline ends. This CDR3 has 14 amino acids. The DNA of the CDR3 is TGTGCCAGCAGTCCTCTTTTAGTGAACACTGAAGCTTTCTTT. Protein product: CASSPLLVNTEAFF.

The chain recombines TRBV2 with TRBJ2-1, with TRBD2 matching over 9 bases. CDR1 SNHLY and CDR2 FYNNEI come from the germline V gene. There are 16 residues in the CDR3. V shed 0 bases, J shed 9 bases, and the junction held 9 bases outside the gene matches. This chain's CDR3 is CASSEALAGGPIEQFF. The CDR3 DNA sequence: TGTGCCAGCAGTGAAGCGCTGGCGGGAGGGCCAATTGAGCAGTTCTTC.

The chain couples TRBV7-2 to TRBJ2-6; tentative D call: TRBD2 (5 bases). V was pared by 0 bases and J by 4 bases, with 13 bases between. In germline, CDR1 is SGHTA, CDR2 FQGNSA. This CDR3 comprises 17 residues. CDR3 in DNA: TGTGCCAGCAGCTTAGCGCGGGTTAGGGCCGGGGCCAACGTCCTGACTTTC. Translation: CASSLARVRAGANVLTF.

The rearrangement joins TRBV5-4 to TRBJ1-2; D remains ambiguous. Germline CDR1 reads SGHNT; CDR2 reads YYREEE (reference sequence). The V gene lost 4 bases and the J gene lost 7 bases, with 23 bases spanning the gap. The CDR3 spans 16 residues. The DNA of the CDR3 is TGTGCCAGCAGCCCATCGACACCTCCCTCCTATTTTGGCTACACCTTC. Protein sequence: CASSPSTPPSYFGYTF.

V gene TRBV6-1 combines with J gene TRBJ2-1; a weak D match, TRBD2 (6 bases). Germline values: CDR1 MNHNS, CDR2 SASEGT. The CDR3 covers 14 residues. Trimming left V 6 bases short and J 6 bases short, with 15 bases between. The CDR3 sequence: CASSGRGRANEQFF. CDR3 coding DNA: TGTGCCAGCAGCGGGAGAGGGCGGGCCAATGAGCAGTTCTTC.

The rearrangement uses TRBV7-8 and TRBJ2-1; 8 bases line up with TRBD2. Germline CDR1 and CDR2: SGHVS and FQNEAQ. With 6 bases clipped from V and 6 bases from J, the junction kept 10 bases outside the gene matches. The CDR3 totals 15 residues. Here the CDR3 reads CASRRIAGNPNEQFF. CDR3 coding DNA: TGTGCCAGCAGAAGGATAGCGGGAAACCCCAATGAGCAGTTCTTC.